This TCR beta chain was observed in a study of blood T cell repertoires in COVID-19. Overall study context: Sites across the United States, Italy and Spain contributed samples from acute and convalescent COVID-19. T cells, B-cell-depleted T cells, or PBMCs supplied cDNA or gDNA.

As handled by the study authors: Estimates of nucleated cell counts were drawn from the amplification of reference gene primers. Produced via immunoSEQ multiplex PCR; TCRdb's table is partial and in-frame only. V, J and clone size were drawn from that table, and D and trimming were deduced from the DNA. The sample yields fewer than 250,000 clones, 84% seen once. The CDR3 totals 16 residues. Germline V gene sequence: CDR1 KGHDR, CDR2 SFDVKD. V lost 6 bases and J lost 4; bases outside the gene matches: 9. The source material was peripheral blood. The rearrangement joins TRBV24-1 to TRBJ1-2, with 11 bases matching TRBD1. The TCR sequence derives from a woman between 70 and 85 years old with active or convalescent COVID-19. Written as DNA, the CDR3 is TGTGCCACCAGTTCTAACACCGGGACAGGGGGCTATGGCTACACCTTC. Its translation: CATSSNTGTGGYGYTF.